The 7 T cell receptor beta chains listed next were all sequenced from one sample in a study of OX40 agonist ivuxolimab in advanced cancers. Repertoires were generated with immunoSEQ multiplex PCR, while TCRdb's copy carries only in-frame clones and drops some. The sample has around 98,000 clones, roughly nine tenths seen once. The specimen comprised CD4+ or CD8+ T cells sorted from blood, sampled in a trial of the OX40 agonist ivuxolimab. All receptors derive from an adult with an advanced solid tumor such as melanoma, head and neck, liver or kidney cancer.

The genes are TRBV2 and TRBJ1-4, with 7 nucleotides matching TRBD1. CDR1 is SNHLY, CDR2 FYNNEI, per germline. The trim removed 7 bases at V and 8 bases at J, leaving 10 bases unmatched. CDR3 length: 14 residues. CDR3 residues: CASTAETGPEKLFF. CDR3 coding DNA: TGTGCCAGCACCGCCGAGACAGGGCCCGAAAAACTGTTTTTT.

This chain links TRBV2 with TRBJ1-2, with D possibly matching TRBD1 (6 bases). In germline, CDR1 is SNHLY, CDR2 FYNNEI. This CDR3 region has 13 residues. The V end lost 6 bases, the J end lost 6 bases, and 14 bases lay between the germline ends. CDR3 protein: CASSPNGGDGYTF. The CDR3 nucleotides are TGTGCCAGCAGCCCCAATGGGGGCGATGGCTACACCTTC.

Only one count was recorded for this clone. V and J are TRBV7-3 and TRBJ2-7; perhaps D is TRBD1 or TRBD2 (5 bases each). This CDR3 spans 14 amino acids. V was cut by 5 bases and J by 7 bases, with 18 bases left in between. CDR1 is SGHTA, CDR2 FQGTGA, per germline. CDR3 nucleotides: TGTGCCAGCAGCAGGGACGCCCCCAATGGGGAGCAGTACTTC. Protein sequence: CASSRDAPNGEQYF. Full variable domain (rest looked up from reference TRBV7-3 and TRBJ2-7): GAGVSQTPSNKVTEKGKYVELRCDPISGHTALYWYRQSLGQGPEFLIYFQGTGAADDSGLPNDRFFAVRPEGSVSTLKIQRTERGDSAVYLCASSRDAPNGEQYFGPGTRLTVT.

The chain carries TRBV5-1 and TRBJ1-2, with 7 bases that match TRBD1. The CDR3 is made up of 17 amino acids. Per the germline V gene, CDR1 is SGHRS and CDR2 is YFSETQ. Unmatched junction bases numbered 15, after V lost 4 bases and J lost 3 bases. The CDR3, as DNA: TGCGCCAGCAGCGTGGGACAGCAGGTGAAGGGGTACTATGGCTACACCTTC. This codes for CASSVGQQVKGYYGYTF.

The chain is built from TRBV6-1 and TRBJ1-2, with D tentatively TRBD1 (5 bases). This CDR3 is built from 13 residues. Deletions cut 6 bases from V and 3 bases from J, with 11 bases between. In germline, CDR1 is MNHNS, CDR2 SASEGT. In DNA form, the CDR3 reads TGTGCCAGCAGAGACAGCCGAGACTATGGCTACACCTTC. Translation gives CASRDSRDYGYTF.

CDR3 nucleotide sequence: TGTGCCAGCAGTTTACGCCTCGCCGGGACAGGGGCGAACAATGAGCAGTTCTTC. Its translation is CASSLRLAGTGANNEQFF. J is TRBJ2-1 and V is TRBV27; 10 bases map to TRBD1. CDR3 length: 18 amino acids. The V and J ends lost 2 bases and 5 bases, in that order; junction bases with no gene match: 12. Germline-derived CDR1 and CDR2 are MNHEY and SMNVEV (reference sequence).

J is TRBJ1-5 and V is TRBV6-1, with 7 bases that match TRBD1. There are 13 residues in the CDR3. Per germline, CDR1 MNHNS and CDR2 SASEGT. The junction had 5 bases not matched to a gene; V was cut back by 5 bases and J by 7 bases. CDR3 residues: CASSTTGDQPQHF. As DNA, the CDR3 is TGTGCCAGCAGTACCACAGGGGACCAGCCCCAGCATTTT.